This TCR beta chain was captured in a study of early T cells in non-severe SARS-CoV-2 infection. From the 5' RACE reads, TCRdb called clonotypes with MiXCR, one entry per CDR3 protein. The sample lists about 44,000 distinct CDR3 sequences; approximately 22% were seen once. V lost 4 bases and J lost 0; bases outside the gene matches: 10. The germline gives CDR1 SGHNT, CDR2 YYREEE (reference sequence). The CDR3 length is 18 residues. This TCR was sampled from an adult who was a healthcare worker with PCR-confirmed SARS-CoV-2 infection or an uninfected control (not recorded which). The sample was whole blood, taken at baseline. The genes are TRBV5-4 and TRBJ1-4, with TRBD1 matching 9 bases. DNA for the CDR3: TGTGCCAGCAGCCTAAGACAGGGGGGGCCTGCAACTAATGAAAAACTGTTTTTT. It translates to CASSLRQGGPATNEKLFF. The full variable domain, in which reference TRBV5-4 and TRBJ1-4 provide the parts outside the CDR3, is ETGVTQSPTHLIKTRGQQVTLRCSSQSGHNTVSWYQQALGQGPQFIFQYYREEENGRGNFPPRFSGLQFPNYSSELNVNALELDDSALYLCASSLRQGGPATNEKLFFGSGTQLSVL.